This T cell receptor beta chain emerged from a study of post-analysis software for immune sequencing data. Study-level information: Relapsing-remitting, secondary progressive and progressive-relapsing forms of multiple sclerosis all featured among disease courses. Study-level points and caveats: Controls had lower frequencies than patients of five or six TRBV segments, which included TRBV5-6, TRBV5-1 and TRBV20-1. Under F measure analysis, samples from one preparation batch co-clustered strongly. Among multiple sclerosis patients, normalized Chao1 diversity was significantly below that of controls.

Turning to this clonotype: Antigen: not known.

V lost 6 bases and J 6 bases, leaving 9 bases between the germline ends. The CDR3 is 11 amino acids. Every TCR beta cDNA library bore unique molecular identifiers. Each batch of about 0.9 to 10 million T cells produced approximately 470,000 cDNA molecules. MiXCR, run by TCRdb on the PCR reads, gives a single entry per CDR3 protein. This table has roughly 800,000 distinct CDR3 sequences, 53% appearing once. The chain carries TRBV12-3 or TRBV12-4 and TRBJ2-7, with unresolved D. This sequence was found in a girl aged 5-17 years with multiple sclerosis. Specimen: blood. The CDR3 DNA follows: TGTGCCAGCAGCGTTGGTGGCGAGCAGTACTTC. This sequence encodes CASSVGGEQYF.